This T cell receptor beta chain was sequenced in a study of neurological immune-mediated disorders. Findings and limits, study-wide: HTLV-1-associated myelopathy had the most TCR clonal expansion, whereas multiple sclerosis had the least (lower than in healthy controls). No CDR3 amino acid sequences were shared by expanded clones across subjects, suggesting private repertoires in all groups.

Where libraries were unsorted, they were derived from 2 million PBMCs stored at -80 degrees C. Synthesis of cDNA was accomplished via 5'RACE employing 10-nucleotide random UMIs. A single record per CDR3 protein comes from TCRdb applying MiXCR to the 5' RACE reads. The table includes some 46,000 distinct CDR3 sequences, 10% detected once. CDR3 length: 12 amino acids. V was cut by 3 bases and J by 4 bases, with 9 bases left in between. Germline loops: CDR1 DFQATT, CDR2 SNEGSKA (reference sequence). This clonotype was seen at least ten times. Its antigen is as yet unknown. This receptor was obtained from a man aged 70-80 years with HTLV-1-associated myelopathy (HAM/TSP). The V and J genes are TRBV20-1 and TRBJ1-2, with D possibly TRBD1 on 5 matching bases. The sequenced material came from PBMCs. The CDR3 spells CSASGQGYGYTF. The CDR3 nucleotides read TGCAGTGCTAGCGGGCAGGGCTATGGCTACACCTTC.